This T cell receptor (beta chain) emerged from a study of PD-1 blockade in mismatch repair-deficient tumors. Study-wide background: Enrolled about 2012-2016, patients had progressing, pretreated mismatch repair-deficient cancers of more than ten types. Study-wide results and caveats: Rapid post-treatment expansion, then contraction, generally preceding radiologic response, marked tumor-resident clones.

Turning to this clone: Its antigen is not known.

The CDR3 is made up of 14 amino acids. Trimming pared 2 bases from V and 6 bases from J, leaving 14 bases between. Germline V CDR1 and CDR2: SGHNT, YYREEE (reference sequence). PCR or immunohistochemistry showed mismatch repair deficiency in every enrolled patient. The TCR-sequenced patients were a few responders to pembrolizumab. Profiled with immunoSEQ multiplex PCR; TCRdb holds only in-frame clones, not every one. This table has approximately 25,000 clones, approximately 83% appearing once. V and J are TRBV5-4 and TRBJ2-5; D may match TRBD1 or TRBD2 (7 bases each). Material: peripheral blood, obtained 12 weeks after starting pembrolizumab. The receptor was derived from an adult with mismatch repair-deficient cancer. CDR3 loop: CASSFRGDSKTQYF. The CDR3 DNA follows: TGTGCCAGCAGCTTTCGGGGGGACAGTAAGACCCAGTACTTC.